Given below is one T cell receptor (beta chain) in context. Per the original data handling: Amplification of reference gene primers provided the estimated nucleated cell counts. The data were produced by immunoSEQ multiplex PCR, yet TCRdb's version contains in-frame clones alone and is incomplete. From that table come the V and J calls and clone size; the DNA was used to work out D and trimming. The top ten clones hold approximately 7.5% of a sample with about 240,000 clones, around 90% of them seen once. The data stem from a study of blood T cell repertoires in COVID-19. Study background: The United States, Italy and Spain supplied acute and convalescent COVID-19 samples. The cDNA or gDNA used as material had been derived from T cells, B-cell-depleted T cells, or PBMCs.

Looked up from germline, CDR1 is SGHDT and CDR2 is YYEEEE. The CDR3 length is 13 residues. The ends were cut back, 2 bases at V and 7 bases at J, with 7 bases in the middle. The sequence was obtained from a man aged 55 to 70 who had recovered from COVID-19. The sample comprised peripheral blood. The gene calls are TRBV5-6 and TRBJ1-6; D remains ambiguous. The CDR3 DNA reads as TGTGCCAGCAGCTTCGGAGAAAATTCACCCCTCCACTTT. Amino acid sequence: CASSFGENSPLHF.